Listed here are 27 T cell receptor beta chains from one sample, sequenced in a study of T cell responses to AZD1222 COVID-19 vaccine. The repertoire was sequenced with immunoSEQ multiplex PCR; TCRdb's copy has only in-frame clones and lacks some. The sample includes 250,000 to 300,000 clones, about 94% of them seen just once. The specimen comprised peripheral blood, sampled 28 days after the second AZD1222 dose. Receptor source: an adult who received the AZD1222 COVID-19 vaccine.

This clone was counted a single time. The chain joins TRBV13 to TRBJ2-3; 11 bases are a match to TRBD2. The CDR3 sequence is 17 residues long. Germline V gene data show CDR1 as PRHDT and CDR2 as FYEKMQ (reference sequence). J lost 2 bases, V lost 5 bases, and 9 bases had no gene match. As DNA, the CDR3 is TGTGCCAGCAGCGCGGGACTAGCGGCCCGAACCACAGATACGCAGTATTTT. It codes for CASSAGLAARTTDTQYF.

This clone was seen just once. This chain joins TRBV2 and TRBJ1-4; D is perhaps TRBD1 (6 bases). V lost 7 bases to trimming and J lost 7 bases, with 19 bases between them. Germline CDR1 is SNHLY and CDR2 is FYNNEI. The CDR3 is 15 residues long. The CDR3 loop is CASITGQWKGEKLFF. The CDR3 region has the DNA TGTGCCAGCATCACTGGACAGTGGAAGGGTGAAAAACTGTTTTTT.

The J gene is TRBJ2-7, the V gene TRBV7-2; TRBD2 might be the D (5 bases). The CDR3 covers 17 residues. The V gene's germline CDR1 is SGHTA and CDR2 FQGNSA. V was clipped by 4 bases and J by 1 base, with 20 bases between them. CDR3 region: CASSSTPWRAGSYEQYF. As DNA, the CDR3 is TGTGCCAGCAGCTCCACCCCCTGGCGGGCCGGATCCTACGAGCAGTACTTC. Drawing the rest from reference TRBV7-2 and TRBJ2-7, the complete variable domain is GAGVSQSPSNKVTEKGKDVELRCDPISGHTALYWYRQSLGQGLEFLIYFQGNSAPDKSGLPSDRFSAERTGGSVSTLTIQRTQQEDSAVYLCASSSTPWRAGSYEQYFGPGTRLTVT.

The rearrangement joins TRBV6-1 to TRBJ1-5; the D gene is possibly TRBD1 (6 bases). V shed 2 bases and J shed 8 bases, with 25 bases lying between them. Per germline, CDR1 MNHNS and CDR2 SASEGT. The CDR3 runs 18 residues. CDR3 loop: CASSETPPLDRRGKPQHF. In nucleotides, the CDR3 is TGTGCCAGCAGTGAAACCCCCCCCCTAGACAGGAGGGGTAAGCCCCAGCATTTT.

The chain uses TRBV28 and TRBJ2-2; D remains ambiguous. V lost 6 bases, J lost 2 bases, and 4 bases lay in between. The V gene's germline CDR1 is MDHEN and CDR2 SYDVKM. The CDR3 length is 12 residues. CDR3 residues: CASSRNTGELFF. CDR3 coding DNA: TGTGCCAGCAGCCGCAACACCGGGGAGCTGTTTTTT.

The chain combines TRBV7-8 with TRBJ1-6; the D gene is possibly TRBD1 (6 bases). With 2 bases removed from V and 7 bases from J, the gap between germline ends came to 9 bases. This CDR3 has 14 amino acids. Germline V lookup: CDR1 SGHVS, CDR2 FQNEAQ. CDR3 coding DNA: TGTGCCAGCAGCTTAAGAGGGGGAAATTCACCCCTCCACTTT. Residues: CASSLRGGNSPLHF. Variable domain in full (rest from reference TRBV7-8 and TRBJ1-6): GAGVSQSPRYKVAKRGQDVALRCDPISGHVSLFWYQQALGQGPEFLTYFQNEAQLDKSGLPSDRFFAERPEGSVSTLKIQRTQQEDSAVYLCASSLRGGNSPLHFGNGTRLTVT.

The chain links TRBV3-1 (or the pseudogene TRBV3-2) to TRBJ1-6, with D perhaps TRBD1 (5 bases). CDR1 is LGHDT and CDR2 is YNNKEL in the germline V gene (reference sequence). Trimming cost V 4 bases and J 7 bases, with 17 bases left between them. This CDR3 is 16 amino acids long. The DNA for the CDR3 is TGTGCCAGCAGCCCGTTAGGGGCGGGTCGGAATTCACCCCTCCACTTT. This codes for CASSPLGAGRNSPLHF.

This clone was recorded a few times. The rearrangement uses TRBV7-9 and TRBJ2-5; possibly TRBD1 for D (5 bases). The CDR3 extends over 14 amino acids. Germline V CDR1 and CDR2: SEHNR, FQNEAQ (reference sequence). Trimming took 5 bases from V and 2 from J, leaving 12 bases between them. CDR3 protein: CASSVFRVQETQYF. The DNA of the CDR3 is TGTGCCAGCAGCGTATTCAGGGTTCAAGAGACCCAGTACTTC. The full variable domain, its missing parts supplied by reference TRBV7-9 and TRBJ2-5, is DTGVSQNPRHKITKRGQNVTFRCDPISEHNRLYWYRQTLGQGPEFLTYFQNEAQLEKSRLLSDRFSAERPKGSFSTLEIQRTEQGDSAMYLCASSVFRVQETQYFGPGTRLLVL.

The gene calls are TRBV6-5 and TRBJ2-1, with 14 nucleotides matching TRBD2. Germline CDR1 MNHEY, CDR2 SVGAGI. This CDR3 has 15 residues. V lost 6 bases to trimming and J lost 9 bases; unmatched junction nucleotides: 7. The CDR3 loop reads CASSQTSGGASEQFF. CDR3 DNA sequence: TGTGCCAGCAGCCAGACTAGCGGGGGGGCAAGTGAGCAGTTCTTC.

The chain joins TRBV29-1 to TRBJ2-7; no definite D call. V lost 5 bases and J lost 0, with 11 bases in between. This CDR3 contains 13 residues. CDR1 is SQVTM and CDR2 is ANQGSEA in the germline V gene. The CDR3 spells CSVFSADSYEQYF. In nucleotides, the CDR3 is TGCAGCGTTTTTTCCGCGGACTCCTACGAGCAGTACTTC.

This rearrangement joins TRBV7-2 to TRBJ1-3; the D is unclear. There are 15 residues in the CDR3. V was pared by 5 bases and J by 3 bases, with 14 bases between. CDR1 and CDR2 (germline): SGHTA, FQGNSA. For the CDR3, the DNA is TGTGCCAGCAGCGCCCTCGATGAGCTTGGAAACACCATATATTTT. Its translation: CASSALDELGNTIYF.

The V gene is TRBV4-2, the J gene TRBJ2-7, with 7 nucleotides matching TRBD2. J gave up 0 bases and V 4 bases, and 15 bases lay outside the gene matches. CDR1 and CDR2 from the germline V gene are LGHNA and YNFKEQ. The CDR3 is made up of 18 amino acids. Here the CDR3 reads CASSPNGGSGAPSYEQYF. DNA of the CDR3: TGTGCCAGCAGCCCCAACGGGGGGAGCGGGGCTCCCTCCTACGAGCAGTACTTC.

The genes are TRBV24-1 and TRBJ1-4; 9 nucleotides line up with TRBD1. This CDR3 contains 15 residues. With 5 bases clipped from V and 7 bases from J, the junction kept 7 bases outside the gene matches. In germline, CDR1 is KGHDR, CDR2 SFDVKD. In DNA, the CDR3 is TGTGCCACCAGTGTTCCGACAGGGGGTGGTGAAAAACTGTTTTTT. This codes for CATSVPTGGGEKLFF.

The gene calls are TRBV3-1 (or the pseudogene TRBV3-2) and TRBJ1-2, with 7 bases that match TRBD1. The CDR3 has 14 residues. V was pared by 4 bases and J by 4 bases, with 6 bases of the junction left unmatched. The germline V gene encodes CDR1 LGHDT and CDR2 YNNKEL (reference sequence). The CDR3 nucleotides read TGTGCCAGCAGCCCGGACAGGTTTGGCTATGGCTACACCTTC. Protein: CASSPDRFGYGYTF.

V and J are TRBV20-1 and TRBJ2-7; TRBD2 is a possible D gene (6 bases). This CDR3 region has 14 residues. Deletions cut 3 bases from V and 3 bases from J, with 15 bases between. From germline, CDR1 is DFQATT and CDR2 SNEGSKA (reference sequence). Here the CDR3 reads CSASYRDSFYEQYF. CDR3 DNA sequence: TGCAGTGCTAGTTACCGGGACTCCTTCTACGAGCAGTACTTC.

Comments on this clone: This sample includes further DNA sequences coding for the same CDR3. The chain links TRBV6-5 to TRBJ1-1, with 9 nucleotides matching TRBD1. The CDR3 is made up of 16 amino acids. Germline loops: CDR1 MNHEY, CDR2 SVGAGI. Trimming took 0 bases from V and 0 from J; bases not matched to a gene: 2. In nucleotides, the CDR3 is TGTGCCAGCAGTTACTCGACAGGGGGGCTGAACACTGAAGCTTTCTTT. This encodes CASSYSTGGLNTEAFF.

This clone was counted between two and nine times. The rearrangement joins TRBV27 to TRBJ1-1; D is perhaps TRBD1 (6 bases). Trimming stripped 8 bases from V and 8 bases from J, with 18 bases between. The length of the CDR3 is 13 residues. Per the germline V gene, CDR1 is MNHEY and CDR2 is SMNVEV (reference sequence). The CDR3 DNA follows: TGTGCCAGCGGACCAGCCTCGGACAGAGAAGCTTTCTTT. This codes for CASGPASDREAFF.

J is TRBJ2-1 and V is TRBV5-1; D gene unclear. The CDR3 contains 14 residues. V dropped 0 bases and J dropped 1 base, with 5 bases sitting between them. The germline V gene encodes CDR1 SGHRS and CDR2 YFSETQ. CDR3 in amino acids: CASSLAASYNEQFF. The CDR3 DNA follows: TGCGCCAGCAGCTTGGCGGCGTCCTACAATGAGCAGTTCTTC.

The chain combines TRBV7-2 with TRBJ1-2, with unresolved D. Germline assignment: CDR1 SGHTA and CDR2 FQGNSA. With 2 bases removed from V and 6 bases from J, the gap between germline ends came to 16 bases. There are 15 residues in the CDR3. The CDR3 protein is CASSLSAGVVNGYTF. For the CDR3, the DNA is TGTGCCAGCAGCTTATCAGCGGGAGTTGTTAATGGCTACACCTTC.

As to this clone: At the DNA level, this CDR3 is encoded by other sequences in the same sample as well. The chain uses TRBV18 and TRBJ2-7; TRBD1 matches 9 bases. This CDR3 is 14 amino acids long. Germline loops: CDR1 KGHSH, CDR2 LQKENI. V was pared by 0 bases and J by 4 bases, with 1 base of the junction left unmatched. CDR3 coding DNA: TGTGCCAGCTCACCACCGGGACAGGGTTACGAGCAGTACTTC. Its translation is CASSPPGQGYEQYF. Variable domain in full (rest from reference TRBV18 and TRBJ2-7): NAGVMQNPRHLVRRRGQEARLRCSPMKGHSHVYWYRQLPEEGLKFMVYLQKENIIDESGMPKERFSAEFPKEGPSILRIQQVVRGDSAAYFCASSPPGQGYEQYFGPGTRLTVT.

The rearrangement uses TRBV29-1 and TRBJ2-2; D gene unclear. The V gene's germline CDR1 is SQVTM and CDR2 ANQGSEA. This CDR3 spans 11 amino acids. V was clipped by 7 bases and J by 5 bases, with 8 bases between them. CDR3: CSAGRTGELFF. The CDR3 bases are TGCAGCGCTGGGCGAACCGGGGAGCTGTTTTTT.

The chain recombines TRBV14 with TRBJ2-7; TRBD1 matches 8 bases. CDR3 length: 15 amino acids. The germline CDR1 and CDR2 sequences are SGHDN and FVKESK. J was trimmed by 6 bases and V by 1 base; bases with no gene match: 8. The CDR3, as DNA: TGTGCCAGCAGCCAAGCTGGACAGGGTCTGGGCGAGCAGTACTTC. Translation: CASSQAGQGLGEQYF.

The sample holds one count of this clone. V gene TRBV18 combines with J gene TRBJ2-5; D tentatively fits TRBD1 or TRBD2 (5 bases each). CDR3 length equals 15 residues. The germline V and J ends were trimmed by 1 base and 1 base, with 10 bases remaining between them. The germline gives CDR1 KGHSH, CDR2 LQKENI. This CDR3 reads CASSPRGSPQETQYF. The CDR3 DNA reads as TGTGCCAGCTCACCACGGGGGAGCCCCCAAGAGACCCAGTACTTC. Full variable domain (remainder filled in from reference TRBV18 and TRBJ2-5): NAGVMQNPRHLVRRRGQEARLRCSPMKGHSHVYWYRQLPEEGLKFMVYLQKENIIDESGMPKERFSAEFPKEGPSILRIQQVVRGDSAAYFCASSPRGSPQETQYFGPGTRLLVL.

This clone is a singleton in its sample. The chain links TRBV28 to TRBJ1-2; D is undetermined. In germline, CDR1 is MDHEN, CDR2 SYDVKM. The CDR3 sequence is 14 residues long. V was cut by 3 bases and J by 5 bases, with 13 bases left in between. The CDR3 sequence: CASSFGRSLYGYTF. The CDR3 bases are TGTGCCAGCAGTTTCGGCAGGTCCCTTTATGGCTACACCTTC.

This rearrangement joins TRBV3-1 (or the pseudogene TRBV3-2) to TRBJ2-3; 9 bases are a match to TRBD1. CDR1 and CDR2 from the germline V gene are LGHDT and YNNKEL (reference sequence). Trimming took 5 bases from V and 1 from J; bases not matched to a gene: 4. The CDR3 contains 15 residues. The CDR3 DNA reads TGTGCCAGCAGCTACCGGGACAGGGGCACAGATACGCAGTATTTT. Residues: CASSYRDRGTDTQYF.

This clone was detected a few times. The chain links TRBV7-2 to TRBJ1-5; a weak D match, TRBD1 (5 bases). Germline V gene lookup returns CDR1 SGHTA and CDR2 FQGNSA. The CDR3 length is 14 residues. The V and J ends lost 1 base and 2 bases respectively, with 6 bases between them. This CDR3 reads CASSLGGGNQPQHF. CDR3 DNA: TGTGCCAGCAGCTTAGGAGGGGGCAATCAGCCCCAGCATTTT.

This chain links TRBV4-3 with TRBJ1-6, with D unclear. This CDR3 comprises 13 residues. V lost 0 bases and J lost 10, with 7 bases in between. CDR1 and CDR2 from the germline V gene are LGHNA and YSLEER. CDR3 sequence: CASSQELGSPLHF. CDR3 sequence (DNA): TGCGCCAGCAGCCAAGAATTGGGATCACCCCTCCACTTT.